This T cell receptor beta chain was documented in a study of shared clonotypes between healthy human individuals (TCRdb year 2020). About the investigation overall: The cohort included a few men and a couple of women between 18 and 49 years of age. For each donor, CD4 naive and CD4 memory were each given three plates, CD8 naive was given two plates, and CD8 memory was given one plate. To increase sequencing depth and limit assay-specific biases, TCR repertoire library preparation and sequencing were carried out by different laboratories using diverse techniques. Between about 0.8 and 9 billion PBMCs per donor were obtained by leukapheresis. To estimate repertoire size and how much clonotypes are shared between individuals, the study performed deep sequencing of blood TCR repertoires from about 5 healthy adults.

General conclusions and limits of the study: Pairwise subsampling led to the expectation that sequencing depth would affect the degree of clonotype sharing among donors. Rarefaction of sorted-subset datasets indicated incomplete sequencing despite the large sequencing depth. Higher generation probabilities were observed for clonotypes shared by all four sorted-subset donors than for non-shared clonotypes. Across a handful of donors, approximately 4.6% of naive CD4, roughly 3.5% of naive CD8, approximately 2.5% of memory CD4, and roughly 0.4% of memory CD8 clonotypes were shared. Naive subsets generally had larger estimated clonotype richness than memory subsets. Sampling was restricted to blood, and TCR repertoires in tissues likely differ from the TCR repertoires found in blood. The small number of donors limited the genetic and exposure-history diversity represented.

Healthy HIV-negative adults with no recently reported acute infections or vaccinations were included as donors. Every donor was a Caucasian adult residing in Nashville, Tennessee, USA. CD4+ T cells were enriched by magnetic negative selection, after which naive cells were positively selected on CD45RA and the negative fraction was taken as the memory subset. After blood collection by leukapheresis, PBMCs were isolated using Ficoll-Histopaque density gradient centrifugation and then cryopreserved in the vapor phase of liquid nitrogen. Analytical flow cytometry was used to check the purity and quantity of each magnetically sorted T cell population. Genomic DNA was isolated from each sorted fraction and quantified by UV absorbance on a Nanodrop 2000c. Regarding this clone: Its antigen remains unidentified. No much larger clonotype is one base removed from it; base qualities were not supplied.

V lost 7 bases and J lost 2 bases, and the count of bases not matched to a germline gene is 10. Spanning cysteine to phenylalanine, the CDR3 consists of 15 amino acids. Of the read, only the CDR3 DNA is kept; its 45 bases are in frame from base 1. For CDR1 and CDR2, the germline V gene lists KGHSH and LQKENI. Using the deep immunoSEQ assay, TCR CDR3 regions were amplified from genomic DNA by multiplex PCR. Extracted genomic DNA from each cell subset was distributed evenly across all wells of several immunoSEQ 96-well plates, and each plate was treated as a replicate. For sorted subsets, about 0.2 ug genomic DNA, equal to tens of thousands of T cell genomes, was loaded into each replicate PCR. The purified libraries were quantified using a Qubit 3.0 fluorometer, sized with a Bioanalyzer 2100, and then quantified again using the KAPA Library Quantification kit. Each immunoSEQ 96-well plate was sequenced on its own single-read 150-cycle Illumina NextSeq 550 flow cell. In the original analysis: Because the immunoSEQ output included only junctional sequences and no quality scores, the filtering could not be the same as the filtering used for full-length reads. To assign V/J genes and CDR3, sequences were annotated against IMGT germline references using PyIR, a Python wrapper for IgBLAST v1.9. Reads with weak V/J assignments (E-value above 1e-6), missing CDR3, stop codons, out-of-frame junctions, or ambiguous translated residues were removed. V3J clonotypes were defined as sequences sharing the same inferred V gene, J gene, and CDR3 amino acid sequence. Percentage overlap between repertoires was computed as shared unique clonotypes divided by the size of the smaller repertoire. RTK rarefaction, the Chao1 estimator, and Recon v2.1 estimates of unobserved clonotypes were used to assess repertoire richness. For all TCRbeta clonotypes obtained by the gDNA method from four donors, generation probabilities were computed with OLGA. The source is immuneACCESS, and TCRdb retained only in-frame sequences with V and J called. Part of the clones is not carried over; for the studies checked, unresolved V genes explain less than half of this, and the remainder is unexplained. The V and J calls and clone size were taken over from that table, and D and trimming were inferred from the DNA. The sample table contains roughly 1 million clones; only one count was recorded for approximately 76% of them. The ten largest clonotypes hold approximately 1.3% of the sample.

The sequence is built from TRBV18 and TRBJ2-7; 8 bases in the middle match TRBD1. The sample consisted of memory CD4+ T cells sorted from blood. What this sample's cell subset or site label stands for: CD45RA-negative fraction. The sequence derives from a man aged 18 to 29 in good health. Here is the DNA: TGTGCCAGCTACGACGGACAGGGTGGAACCTACGAGCAGTACTTC. Translation gives CASYDGQGGTYEQYF. The reference TRBV18 and TRBJ2-7 proteins fill in what lies around the CDR3, so the full variable domain reads NAGVMQNPRHLVRRRGQEARLRCSPMKGHSHVYWYRQLPEEGLKFMVYLQKENIIDESGMPKERFSAEFPKEGPSILRIQQVVRGDSAAYFCASYDGQGGTYEQYFGPGTRLTVT.